Below, one T cell receptor (beta chain) is given with its context. Per the authors' pipeline: Amplifying reference gene primers gave estimates of nucleated cell counts. TCRdb keeps only in-frame clones here, not all; method: immunoSEQ multiplex PCR. The V and J calls and clone size were taken over from that table, and D and trimming were inferred from the DNA. In the table there are 90,000 to 110,000 clones, 80% of which are singletons. These data originate in a study of blood T cell repertoires in COVID-19. Study at large: Italy, Spain and the United States were the sources of the convalescent and acute COVID-19 samples. PBMCs, B-cell-depleted T cells, or T cells provided the cDNA or gDNA that made up the material.

The CDR3 sequence is 14 residues long. Germline lookup yields CDR1 LNHNV and CDR2 YYDKDF (reference sequence). Germline trimming cut 4 bases from V and 6 bases from J; bases unmatched to any gene: 4. The genes are TRBV15 and TRBJ1-5; 9 bases map to TRBD1. The sequencing sample was made of peripheral blood. The clonotype comes from a human donor in a cohort sampled during active or convalescent COVID-19. CDR3 amino acids: CATSKDRGGQPQHF. Written as DNA, the CDR3 is TGTGCCACCAGCAAGGACAGGGGAGGTCAGCCCCAGCATTTT.